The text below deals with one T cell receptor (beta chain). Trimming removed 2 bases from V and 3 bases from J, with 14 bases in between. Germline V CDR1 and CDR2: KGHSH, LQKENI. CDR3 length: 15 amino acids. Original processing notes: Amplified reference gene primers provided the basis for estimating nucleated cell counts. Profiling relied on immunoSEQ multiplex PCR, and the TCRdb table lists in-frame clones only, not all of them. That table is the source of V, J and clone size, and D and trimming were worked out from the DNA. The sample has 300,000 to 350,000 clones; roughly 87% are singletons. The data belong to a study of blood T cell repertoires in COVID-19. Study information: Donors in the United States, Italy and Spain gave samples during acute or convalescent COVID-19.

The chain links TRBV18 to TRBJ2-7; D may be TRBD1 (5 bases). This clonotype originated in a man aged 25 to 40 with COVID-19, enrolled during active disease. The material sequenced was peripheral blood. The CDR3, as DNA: TGTGCCAGCTCACCATCCCAGGGCGGCCTCTACGAGCAGTACTTC. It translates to CASSPSQGGLYEQYF.